In its sample, the clone carrying this T cell receptor (beta chain) was seen a few times. The length of the CDR3 is 14 residues. J lost 6 bases, V lost 5 bases, and 7 bases had no gene match. The germline V gene encodes CDR1 SGHTS and CDR2 YDEGEE. Produced via immunoSEQ multiplex PCR; TCRdb's table is partial and in-frame only. The data hold approximately 88,000 clones, with 78% observed a single time. The data belong to a study of blood T cell repertoires in COVID-19. The sample was peripheral blood. The gene calls are TRBV5-8 and TRBJ1-1; 10 bases are shared with TRBD1. The receptor's source is a man aged 70-80 years with COVID-19, enrolled during active disease. CDR3: CASSWDRGSPEAFF. The CDR3 nucleotides are TGTGCCAGCAGTTGGGACAGGGGTAGTCCTGAAGCTTTCTTT.